These 2 T cell receptor beta chains were all obtained from the same sample, sequenced in a study of cytomegalovirus exposure and HLA in healthy donors. The protocol was immunoSEQ multiplex PCR, while the TCRdb copy is restricted to in-frame clones and leaves out a portion. Of 220,000 or so clones in the sample, 87% are singletons; the top ten hold 1.5% to 2%. Sequenced sample: PBMCs. The receptors were sampled from a woman in her late teens or twenties in good health and CMV-seropositive.

The V call is TRBV7-3, the J call TRBJ2-2; D not certain. Trimming pared 3 bases from V and 4 bases from J, leaving 18 bases between. The CDR3 is made up of 17 amino acids. Looked up from germline, CDR1 is SGHTA and CDR2 is FQGTGA. CDR3 sequence reads: CASSFRLRGSPTGELFF. Here the CDR3 DNA reads TGTGCCAGCAGCTTCAGACTCCGCGGATCCCCCACCGGGGAGCTGTTTTTT. Full variable domain (missing parts from reference TRBV7-3 and TRBJ2-2): GAGVSQTPSNKVTEKGKYVELRCDPISGHTALYWYRQSLGQGPEFLIYFQGTGAADDSGLPNDRFFAVRPEGSVSTLKIQRTERGDSAVYLCASSFRLRGSPTGELFFGEGSRLTVL.

This chain uses TRBV28 with TRBJ1-3, with D perhaps matching TRBD1 (5 bases). Trimming pared 4 bases from V and 1 base from J, leaving 8 bases between. This CDR3 contains 14 residues. Germline-derived CDR1 and CDR2 are MDHEN and SYDVKM. The CDR3 region has the DNA TGTGCCAGCAGTTCGACAGTTTCTGGAAACACCATATATTTT. This encodes CASSSTVSGNTIYF.